The source of this T cell receptor (beta chain) is a study of vaccination and CD4 T cells after COVID-19. Study as a whole: Those taking part got two shots of either the BNT162b2 or the mRNA-1273 vaccine. Overlapping spike peptides of SARS-CoV-2, HCoV-NL63, HCoV-OC43 and HCoV-229E stimulated the cells. Study outcomes and limitations: Convalescent patients displayed spike mono-reactivity in 304 of 307 vaccine-specific clones.

The treatment was: roughly 10-day PBMC culture with coronavirus spike peptide pools or control peptides (ViraFEST assay). These CD4+ T cells came from an unexposed donor, sampled before the COVID-19 pandemic (2011-2018). PBMCs, plated at roughly 2 million per well, were grown in the presence of approximately 10 IU/ml IL-2 and about 10 ug/ml peptide pools. Sequenced with the Oncomine TCR Beta short-read assay was DNA taken from cultured CD4+ T cells. The authors extracted genomic DNA from cultured CD4+ T cells. TCRdb processed the PCR reads anew with MiXCR; each CDR3 protein has one entry. The data contain roughly 11,000 distinct CDR3 sequences, around a third of them singletons. Germline CDR1 reads LGHNA; CDR2 reads YSLEER. V shed 0 bases and J 8 bases; nucleotides not matched to a gene: 5. The CDR3 has 15 amino acids. This clonotype was recorded once. Its antigen is currently unknown.

The chain couples TRBV4-3 to TRBJ2-4, with TRBD1 matching over 9 bases. Material: CD4+ T cells from blood, cultured in vitro. The sequence derives from a human donor in good health. The CDR3 spells CASSQDRDREYIQYF. In DNA, the CDR3 is TGCGCCAGCAGCCAAGACCGGGACAGGGAATACATTCAGTACTTC.